This TCR beta chain originates from a study of T cell responses to AZD1222 COVID-19 vaccine. General study results and limits: A rise in Spike-specific TCR breadth and depth followed two AZD1222 doses.

TCRdb's copy holds only in-frame clones and misses some; the assay was immunoSEQ multiplex PCR. The table shows 140,000 to 150,000 clones, with about 91% occurring only once. Notes on this clone: The antigen is unknown.

The CDR3 is made up of 14 amino acids. The germline CDR1 and CDR2 sequences are MNHEY and SMNVEV (reference sequence). Trimming left V 10 bases short and J 6 bases short, with 18 bases between. The sequence derives from an adult in good health. This sample comprised peripheral blood, obtained on day 0 of AZD1222 vaccination. The chain carries TRBV27 and TRBJ2-2; weak D call: TRBD2 (6 bases). The CDR3 DNA is TGTGCCACCTCTAGAGGGACGGGGGCCGGGGAGCTGTTTTTT. It codes for CATSRGTGAGELFF.